The T cell receptor beta chain described here comes from a study of naive and memory T cell subsets. Findings and caveats of the study: Over 85% of naive TCR sequences appeared only once after error correction, unlike memory subsets.

Comments on this clonotype: Its cognate antigen is unknown.

Germline loops: CDR1 SGHNT, CDR2 YYREEE (reference sequence). With V trimmed by 2 bases and J by 5 bases, 12 bases remained unmatched. The CDR3 is 16 amino acids. The beta constant-region primer was an equimolar mix of two oligonucleotides covering TRBC1 and TRBC2. The ligated cDNA underwent four PCR rounds using SP2 and nested alpha and beta constant-region primers. TCRdb called the UMI-ligation and nested PCR reads again in MiXCR, with one record for every CDR3 protein. The sample carries fewer than 10,000 distinct CDR3 sequences, around 28% recorded once. This rearrangement joins TRBV5-4 to TRBJ2-5, with TRBD2 matching over 7 bases. Material: CD8+ TEMRA cells from blood. Subset indicated: effector memory re-expressing CD45RA, CD45RA+ CD27-. The sequence derives from a human donor in good health. The CDR3 region has the DNA TGTGCCAGCAGCTTCGAGACTAGCTTGGAAAGGGAGACCCAGTACTTC. Amino acid sequence: CASSFETSLERETQYF.